One and the same sample provided the 21 T cell receptor beta chains below, sequenced in a study of a mutant IDH1 vaccine in newly diagnosed glioma. Only in-frame clones appear in the TCRdb table, and some are missing; sequencing was by immunoSEQ multiplex PCR. The sample lists roughly 26,000 clones, 75% to 90% occurring once. Time point here: week 35, safety follow-up. Mutant IDH1 20-mer peptide, at 300 ug, made up each vaccine dose, with topical imiquimod. No cognate antigen is known for these TCRs. The specimen comprised PBMCs, sampled from a glioma patient whose treatment included an IDH1 peptide vaccine. The receptors come from a man aged 30 to 45 with glioma.

J is TRBJ2-2 and V is TRBV25-1, with no clear D. The CDR3 is 18 amino acids. Trimming removed 3 bases at V and 0 bases at J, with 17 bases between. Germline CDR1 MGHDK, CDR2 SYGVNS. The CDR3 protein is CASSDSLGHSTNTGELFF. As DNA, the CDR3 is TGTGCCAGCAGTGATTCTCTCGGTCACAGCACGAACACCGGGGAGCTGTTTTTT.

This clone was counted a few times. V is TRBV18 and J is TRBJ1-1, with D uncertain. The ends were cut back, 1 base at V and 0 bases at J, with 12 bases in the middle. The CDR3 extends over 16 amino acids. Germline CDR1 is KGHSH and CDR2 is LQKENI. This CDR3 reads CASSPQGTGLNTEAFF. CDR3 bases: TGTGCCAGCTCACCACAAGGTACGGGTCTGAACACTGAAGCTTTCTTT.

This chain uses TRBV7-8 with TRBJ2-7, with a weak D call TRBD1 (5 bases). CDR1 is SGHVS, CDR2 FQNEAQ, per germline. The CDR3 length is 13 residues. The V end was cut by 0 bases, the J end by 3 bases, with 6 bases between. The CDR3 here is CASSLADSYEQYF. CDR3 DNA sequence: TGTGCCAGCAGCTTAGCCGACAGCTACGAGCAGTACTTC. The whole variable domain, remainder taken from reference TRBV7-8 and TRBJ2-7, is GAGVSQSPRYKVAKRGQDVALRCDPISGHVSLFWYQQALGQGPEFLTYFQNEAQLDKSGLPSDRFFAERPEGSVSTLKIQRTQQEDSAVYLCASSLADSYEQYFGPGTRLTVT.

The V and J genes are TRBV4-1 and TRBJ1-1; D ambiguous. The germline CDR1 and CDR2 sequences are MGHRA and YSYEKL. V was cut by 0 bases and J by 5 bases, with 7 bases left in between. The CDR3 consists of 13 residues. CDR3 residues: CASSQDPRTEAFF. The CDR3 DNA follows: TGCGCCAGCAGCCAAGATCCTAGAACTGAAGCTTTCTTT.

The chain is built from TRBV5-4 and TRBJ2-5; 7 bases align to TRBD1. CDR3 size: 14 residues. The germline CDR1 and CDR2 sequences are SGHNT and YYREEE (reference sequence). J gave up 3 bases and V 4 bases, and 6 bases lay outside the gene matches. CDR3: CASSPSGTEETQYF. CDR3 in DNA: TGTGCCAGCAGCCCCTCCGGGACAGAAGAGACCCAGTACTTC.

This chain links TRBV5-4 with TRBJ2-7, with D tentatively TRBD1 or TRBD2 (5 bases each). This CDR3 is built from 15 residues. Trimming stripped 1 base from V and 5 bases from J, with 16 bases between. Germline V lookup: CDR1 SGHNT, CDR2 YYREEE (reference sequence). Here the CDR3 reads CASSLFGTNYHEQYF. The CDR3 nucleotides read TGTGCCAGCAGCTTGTTCGGGACCAATTATCACGAGCAGTACTTC. Combining the CDR3 with reference TRBV5-4 and TRBJ2-7 gives the whole variable domain ETGVTQSPTHLIKTRGQQVTLRCSSQSGHNTVSWYQQALGQGPQFIFQYYREEENGRGNFPPRFSGLQFPNYSSELNVNALELDDSALYLCASSLFGTNYHEQYFGPGTRLTVT.

This chain joins TRBV7-9 and TRBJ2-7; D uncertain. The CDR3 runs 15 residues. The germline V gene has CDR1 SEHNR and CDR2 FQNEAQ (reference sequence). Trimming removed 4 bases at V and 4 bases at J, with 17 bases between. The CDR3 loop is CASSSQPDQRYEQYF. DNA of the CDR3: TGTGCCAGCAGCTCCCAGCCTGATCAAAGGTACGAGCAGTACTTC.

This clone was found once. This chain links TRBV5-1 with TRBJ2-7; possibly TRBD2 for D (5 bases). Per germline, CDR1 SGHRS and CDR2 YFSETQ. The V gene lost 5 bases and the J gene lost 4 bases, with 19 bases spanning the gap. The CDR3 sequence is 15 residues long. CDR3: CASSPAAGAEYEQYF. CDR3 DNA: TGCGCCAGCAGTCCCGCTGCGGGCGCAGAATACGAGCAGTACTTC. The full variable domain, rest sourced from reference TRBV5-1 and TRBJ2-7, is KAGVTQTPRYLIKTRGQQVTLSCSPISGHRSVSWYQQTPGQGLQFLFEYFSETQRNKGNFPGRFSGRQFSNSRSEMNVSTLELGDSALYLCASSPAAGAEYEQYFGPGTRLTVT.

In regard to this clone: A junction boundary mismatches the germline segment, possibly from a read error. This chain links TRBV4-3 with TRBJ1-2; 7 nucleotides line up with TRBD1. Germline CDR1 and CDR2: LGHNA and YSLEER. This CDR3 spans 15 amino acids. CDR3 residues: CASSQDSDRVLGIAF. CDR3 nucleotide sequence: TGCGCCAGCAGCCAAGATTCAGACAGGGTCTTGGGTATAGCCTTC.

V usage is TRBV4-1 and J usage is TRBJ2-3, with 9 bases matching TRBD2. V trimming: 1 base; J trimming: 3 bases; junction bases outside the gene matches: 5. Germline V CDR1 and CDR2: MGHRA, YSYEKL. CDR3 length: 16 residues. CDR3 residues: CASSQARGGPTDTQYF. Written as DNA, the CDR3 is TGCGCCAGCAGCCAAGCGCGGGGGGGCCCGACAGATACGCAGTATTTT.

The rearrangement joins TRBV30 to TRBJ2-7; D tentatively fits TRBD1 or TRBD2 (5 bases each). The germline V gene has CDR1 GTSNPN and CDR2 SVGIG (reference sequence). The CDR3 length is 14 residues. Trimming pared 1 base from V and 0 bases from J, leaving 10 bases between. The CDR3 region is CAWSGGRTSYEQYF. The CDR3 bases are TGTGCCTGGAGTGGGGGACGGACCTCCTACGAGCAGTACTTC.

Here the CDR3 DNA reads TGCAGCGTAAACCGGGACAGGAACACTGAAGCTTTCTTT. Its protein is CSVNRDRNTEAFF. The V call is TRBV29-1, the J call TRBJ1-1; 7 bases agree with TRBD1. CDR3 size: 13 residues. Germline CDR1 and CDR2: SQVTM and ANQGSEA. The junction had 5 bases not matched to a gene; V was cut back by 6 bases and J by 1 base.

This chain links TRBV6-5 with TRBJ1-1, with 8 bases lining up with TRBD1. Germline CDR1 is MNHEY and CDR2 is SVGAGI. The CDR3 contains 16 residues. J lost 0 bases, V lost 1 base, and 4 bases had no gene match. CDR3 DNA sequence: TGTGCCAGCAGTTACTGGCAGGGGGCGATGAACACTGAAGCTTTCTTT. Protein: CASSYWQGAMNTEAFF.

The V call is TRBV27, the J call TRBJ1-1; D uncertain. Trimming shortened V by 4 bases and J by 1 base, and 13 bases separated the two germline ends. The CDR3 has 15 residues. Germline V gene sequence: CDR1 MNHEY, CDR2 SMNVEV (reference sequence). The chain's CDR3 is CASSSVLVRNTEAFF. In DNA, the CDR3 is TGTGCCAGCAGTTCCGTCCTAGTAAGGAACACTGAAGCTTTCTTT.

The chain recombines TRBV27 with TRBJ2-7; D is ambiguous. Trimming took off 5 bases at V and 0 bases at J, with 8 bases between the two ends. The CDR3 is 13 amino acids. Germline CDR1 is MNHEY and CDR2 is SMNVEV (reference sequence). This chain's CDR3 is CASSPHGSYEQYF. CDR3 DNA sequence: TGTGCCAGCAGTCCCCACGGCTCCTACGAGCAGTACTTC.

V is TRBV6-9 and J is TRBJ2-2; tentative D call: TRBD1 (6 bases). The germline V gene has CDR1 MNHGY and CDR2 SVAAGI. The CDR3 sequence is 15 residues long. V shed 4 bases and J shed 7 bases, with 16 bases lying between them. CDR3 region: CASSLKSGDDGELFF. CDR3 bases: TGTGCCAGCAGTTTAAAGTCAGGGGATGACGGGGAGCTGTTTTTT.

The chain employs TRBV5-4 and TRBJ2-3, with 11 bases identical to TRBD1. The CDR3 consists of 16 residues. CDR1 is SGHNT and CDR2 is YYREEE in the germline V gene (reference sequence). The trim removed 5 bases at V and 4 bases at J, leaving 9 bases unmatched. CDR3 sequence: CASSSPPGQGADTQYF. The DNA of the CDR3 is TGTGCCAGCAGTTCTCCTCCGGGACAGGGGGCAGATACGCAGTATTTT. The whole variable domain, filled in from reference TRBV5-4 and TRBJ2-3, reads ETGVTQSPTHLIKTRGQQVTLRCSSQSGHNTVSWYQQALGQGPQFIFQYYREEENGRGNFPPRFSGLQFPNYSSELNVNALELDDSALYLCASSSPPGQGADTQYFGPGTRLTVL.

The chain joins TRBV6-5 to TRBJ2-3, with unresolved D. Trimming stripped 6 bases from V and 1 base from J, with 14 bases between. The CDR3 runs to 15 residues. The germline V gene encodes CDR1 MNHEY and CDR2 SVGAGI. DNA for the CDR3: TGTGCCAGCAGGAACCGGGCAGCAGGCACAGATACGCAGTATTTT. Translation gives CASRNRAAGTDTQYF.

This chain uses TRBV30 with TRBJ2-2; D is ambiguous. This CDR3 contains 12 residues. Trimming took off 6 bases at V and 6 bases at J, with 11 bases between the two ends. Germline CDR1 reads GTSNPN; CDR2 reads SVGIG (reference sequence). This CDR3 reads CACGDSPGELFF. CDR3 nucleotide sequence: TGTGCCTGTGGGGATTCACCCGGGGAGCTGTTTTTT.

The chain uses TRBV29-1 and TRBJ2-1; 7 bases match TRBD2. Germline CDR1 SQVTM, CDR2 ANQGSEA. The CDR3 contains 17 residues. The trim removed 1 base at V and 0 bases at J, leaving 9 bases unmatched. The CDR3, as DNA: TGCAGCGTTGAAGGGGGAGTACTAGCGCTCTCCTACAATGAGCAGTTCTTC. Its translation: CSVEGGVLALSYNEQFF.

The chain recombines TRBV6-5 with TRBJ1-4; unclear D gene. This CDR3 has 15 amino acids. Trimming pared 3 bases from V and 0 bases from J, leaving 8 bases between. Germline V gene sequence: CDR1 MNHEY, CDR2 SVGAGI. The CDR3 region has the DNA TGTGCCAGCAGTTATGGTGCATCAACTAATGAAAAACTGTTTTTT. It translates to CASSYGASTNEKLFF.